This passage covers 12 T cell receptor beta chains from one sample sequenced in a study of OX40 agonist ivuxolimab in advanced cancers. Produced via immunoSEQ multiplex PCR; TCRdb's table is partial and in-frame only. The table records approximately 130,000 clones, less than 95% of them present only once. This sample comprised CD4+ or CD8+ T cells sorted from blood, obtained in a trial of the OX40 agonist ivuxolimab. The source of these receptors is an adult with an advanced solid tumor such as melanoma, head and neck, liver or kidney cancer.

V and J are TRBV27 and TRBJ2-1, with 8 bases fitting TRBD2. Trimming took 6 bases from V and 13 from J; bases not matched to a gene: 11. Germline values: CDR1 MNHEY, CDR2 SMNVEV (reference sequence). The CDR3 loop spans 13 amino acids. DNA for the CDR3: TGTGCCAGCAGGGGGGGGTCTGGGACTAGTCAGTTCTTC. Encoded protein: CASRGGSGTSQFF.

The V call is TRBV18, the J call TRBJ2-5, with 7 bases aligning to TRBD1. CDR3 length: 15 amino acids. Germline-derived CDR1 and CDR2 are KGHSH and LQKENI. J was trimmed by 4 bases and V by 3 bases; bases with no gene match: 8. Here the CDR3 reads CASSPDQQGRETQYF. The CDR3 nucleotides are TGTGCCAGCTCACCGGATCAACAGGGGAGAGAGACCCAGTACTTC.

V gene TRBV11-2 combines with J gene TRBJ2-1; 12 bases are shared with TRBD1. Germline V gene data show CDR1 as SGHAT and CDR2 as FQNNGV. This CDR3 spans 15 amino acids. V was clipped by 5 bases and J by 8 bases; unmatched bases: 7. CDR3 coding DNA: TGTGCCAGCAGCCTTGGGACAGGGGGCCGGGATGAGCAGTTCTTC. Its translation is CASSLGTGGRDEQFF.

This clone was detected once. V gene TRBV12-1 combines with J gene TRBJ2-5. TRBV12-1 is classified as a pseudogene. CDR3 length equals 17 residues. CDR3 amino acids: CASSCSGSRQQQETQYF. In nucleotides, the CDR3 is TGTGCCAGCAGCTGCTCGGGGAGCAGACAGCAACAAGAGACCCAGTACTTC.

A single count supports this clone. The V call is TRBV9, the J call TRBJ1-2; a weak D match, TRBD1 (5 bases). Trimming cost V 3 bases and J 7 bases, with 16 bases left between them. This CDR3 region has 14 residues. CDR1 is SGDLS, CDR2 YYNGEE, per germline. The CDR3 spells CASSDSRQIPGYTF. CDR3 bases: TGTGCCAGCAGCGACTCTAGACAGATTCCTGGCTACACCTTC.

The rearrangement links TRBV18 to TRBJ2-5, with D unclear. The V end lost 1 base, the J end lost 2 bases, and 8 bases lay between the germline ends. Germline CDR1 and CDR2: KGHSH and LQKENI. The CDR3 runs to 14 residues. DNA of the CDR3: TGTGCCAGCTCACCACTGGGCGGACAAGAGACCCAGTACTTC. Its protein is CASSPLGGQETQYF.

CDR3 nucleotide sequence: TGTGCCAGCTCACCACCTCGGACAGGCCAAGAGACCCAGTACTTC. Protein sequence: CASSPPRTGQETQYF. The J gene is TRBJ2-5, the V gene TRBV18; TRBD1 aligns across 7 bases. Germline CDR1 is KGHSH and CDR2 is LQKENI. This CDR3 comprises 15 residues. V lost 0 bases and J lost 1; bases outside the gene matches: 2.

The chain joins TRBV6-5 to TRBJ1-3; tentatively, D is TRBD1 (6 bases). CDR1 and CDR2 (germline): MNHEY, SVGAGI. This CDR3 spans 16 amino acids. V was cut by 4 bases and J by 0 bases, with 13 bases left in between. DNA for the CDR3: TGTGCCAGCAGTTCAGTAACAGGGAGCTCTGGAAACACCATATATTTT. The encoded protein is CASSSVTGSSGNTIYF.

This clone was counted between two and nine times. This chain links TRBV18 with TRBJ1-2, with 7 bases identical to TRBD1. The CDR3 consists of 15 residues. V gave up 3 bases and J gave up 4 bases; unmatched junction bases: 8. The germline V gene encodes CDR1 KGHSH and CDR2 LQKENI. CDR3 bases: TGTGCCAGCTCACCGTCCCAGGGGGGTTCCTATGGCTACACCTTC. The encoded protein is CASSPSQGGSYGYTF. Combining the CDR3 with reference TRBV18 and TRBJ1-2 gives the whole variable domain NAGVMQNPRHLVRRRGQEARLRCSPMKGHSHVYWYRQLPEEGLKFMVYLQKENIIDESGMPKERFSAEFPKEGPSILRIQQVVRGDSAAYFCASSPSQGGSYGYTFGSGTRLTVV.

V gene TRBV5-1 combines with J gene TRBJ2-5; 12 bases agree with TRBD2. Germline assignment: CDR1 SGHRS and CDR2 YFSETQ. This CDR3 is 19 amino acids long. Trimming at V came to 4 bases and at J to 5 bases, leaving 18 bases not matched to a gene. This chain's CDR3 is CASSPTSGSGVGSWETQYF. DNA for the CDR3: TGCGCCAGCAGCCCGACTAGCGGGAGTGGGGTTGGAAGTTGGGAGACCCAGTACTTC.

The chain recombines TRBV7-8 with TRBJ2-7; 11 bases are a match to TRBD2. V shed 1 base, J shed 6 bases, and the junction held 5 bases outside the gene matches. Germline assignment: CDR1 SGHVS and CDR2 FQNEAQ. The CDR3 spans 15 residues. CDR3 protein: CASSLGGLADREQYF. CDR3 sequence (DNA): TGTGCCAGCAGCTTAGGGGGACTAGCGGATCGCGAGCAGTACTTC.

The chain recombines TRBV15 with TRBJ2-2; TRBD1 agrees at 7 bases. The CDR3 loop spans 16 amino acids. Germline V lookup: CDR1 LNHNV, CDR2 YYDKDF (reference sequence). With 6 bases clipped from V and 2 bases from J, the junction kept 9 bases outside the gene matches. The CDR3 region is CATRRNRGLNTGELFF. The CDR3 bases are TGTGCCACCAGACGGAACAGGGGCCTAAACACCGGGGAGCTGTTTTTT.